This TCR beta chain comes out of a study of T cells after yellow fever vaccination. Study at large: When fractions had low cell numbers, they were prepared with SMART-Seq v4 Ultra Low Input. General study findings and limits: A minor fraction of clonotypes spanned both CD4 and CD8 compartments. Faster peaking, at day 5 versus 15, marked a secondary response that was weaker.

For this clonotype: The antigen is not known.

By 5'RACE template switching, TCR cDNA was produced, with a universal primer site and UMIs added in the process. TCRdb re-called the 5' RACE reads through MiXCR, storing one row per CDR3 protein. The data hold around 590,000 distinct CDR3 sequences, with roughly an eighth observed a single time. This receptor was obtained from a man younger than 45 who received the YFV17D yellow fever vaccine. The sample consisted of PBMCs, taken on the day of the yellow fever booster vaccination.

CDR3 sequence reads: CASSLRDRGAYEQYF. As DNA, the CDR3 is TGTGCCAGCAGCTTACGGGACAGGGGGGCCTACGAGCAGTACTTC. This chain uses TRBV7-9 with TRBJ2-7; the match to TRBD1 covers 11 bases. The J segment lost 2 bases and the V segment lost 2 bases, leaving 2 bases of the junction unmatched. Germline V gene sequence: CDR1 SEHNR, CDR2 FQNEAQ (reference sequence). CDR3 length equals 15 residues.